Listed below are T cell receptor beta chains from one sample, sequenced in a study of cytomegalovirus exposure and HLA in healthy donors. TCRdb's table, derived via immunoSEQ multiplex PCR, lists solely in-frame clones and lacks some. This sample carries 150,000 to 200,000 clones, around 80% of them seen once, and the ten largest clones take more than 1%. Specimen: PBMCs. These receptors all come from a boy aged 2 to 9 in good health and CMV-seronegative. Both conserved end residues are part of each CDR3. D genes are given only for firm matches. A clone size is listed for some rows: how often the clone was seen (once, few, many), or a class if it is expanded.

>-|TRBV27|-|TRBJ1-2|14
CASSFFPGDYGYTF
TGTGCCAGCAGTTTTTTCCCGGGTGACTATGGCTACACCTTC
>-|TRBV4-1|-|TRBJ2-5|12
CASSQERETQYF
TGCGCCAGCAGCCAAGAGAGGGAGACCCAGTACTTC
>-|TRBV7-9|TRBD1|TRBJ1-6|18
CASSIKGTGGPYNSPLHF
TGTGCCAGCAGCATCAAAGGGACAGGGGGCCCATATAATTCACCCCTCCACTTT
>few|TRBV19|TRBD2|TRBJ2-1|16
CASKSIGGDSYNEQFF
TGTGCCAGCAAGAGTATCGGGGGGGATTCCTACAATGAGCAGTTCTTC
>-|TRBV30|TRBD1|TRBJ1-1|16
CAWSPALDRANTEAFF
TGTGCCTGGAGTCCCGCCCTCGACAGGGCGAACACTGAAGCTTTCTTT
>-|TRBV4-1|-|TRBJ1-1|15
CASSQELQGWAEAFF
TGCGCCAGCAGCCAAGAATTGCAGGGCTGGGCTGAAGCTTTCTTT
>-|TRBV6-5|-|TRBJ2-7|12
CASSYPRYEQYF
TGTGCCAGCAGTTACCCCAGGTACGAGCAGTACTTC
>few|TRBV27|TRBD2|TRBJ2-2|16
CASSFWREGGTGELFF
TGTGCCAGCAGTTTCTGGCGGGAGGGGGGCACCGGGGAGCTGTTTTTT
>-|TRBV4-3|TRBD2|TRBJ2-1|17
CASSPRTSGYTYNEQFF
TGCGCCAGCAGCCCTAGGACTAGCGGATACACCTACAATGAGCAGTTCTTC
>-|TRBV11-2|TRBD2|TRBJ2-1|15
CASSSGLAGDNEQFF
TGTGCCAGCAGCTCGGGACTAGCGGGAGACAATGAGCAGTTCTTC
>-|TRBV7-2|TRBD2|TRBJ2-1|17
CASSRRTSGSFYNEQFF
TGTGCCAGCAGCCGCAGGACTAGCGGGAGTTTCTACAATGAGCAGTTCTTC
>-|TRBV2|TRBD1|TRBJ1-2|12
CARRQGDYGYTF
TGTGCCAGAAGACAGGGGGACTATGGCTACACCTTC
>-|TRBV6-1|TRBD1|TRBJ2-2|15
CASSDEGAGTGELFF
TGTGCCAGCAGTGATGAGGGGGCAGGCACCGGGGAGCTGTTTTTT
>-|TRBV4-1|-|TRBJ1-5|15
CASSQGDFSNQPQHF
TGCGCCAGCAGCCAAGGGGACTTTAGCAATCAGCCCCAGCATTTT
>-|TRBV5-1|TRBD2|TRBJ2-1|13
CASSLLADNEQFF
TGCGCCAGCAGCCTACTAGCGGACAATGAGCAGTTCTTC
>-|TRBV5-1|TRBD1|TRBJ1-2|16
CASSRTSGGPNYGYTF
TGCGCCAGCAGCCGGACTTCAGGGGGACCCAACTATGGCTACACCTTC
>-|TRBV15|TRBD1|TRBJ1-6|14
CATSKQTGHSPLHF
TGTGCCACCAGCAAGCAGACAGGGCATTCACCCCTCCACTTT
>-|TRBV5-4|TRBD1|TRBJ1-1|14
CASSTTGANTEAFF
TGTGCCAGCAGCACGACAGGGGCAAACACTGAAGCTTTCTTT
>-|TRBV19|TRBD1|TRBJ2-7|14
CASSMGQGAYEQYF
TGTGCCAGTAGTATGGGACAGGGGGCTTACGAGCAGTACTTC
>-|TRBV7-9|-|TRBJ1-2|17
CASSSLGGAGNNYGYTF
TGTGCCAGCAGCTCACTGGGCGGGGCAGGCAACAACTATGGCTACACCTTC
>once|TRBV5-1|-|TRBJ1-4|14
CASSRLNTNEKLFF
TGCGCCAGCAGCCGACTAAACACTAATGAAAAACTGTTTTTT
>-|TRBV29-1|-|TRBJ1-2|13
CSVEDPTVYGYTF
TGCAGCGTTGAAGATCCCACGGTCTATGGCTACACCTTC
>-|TRBV7-9|TRBD2|TRBJ2-1|16
CASSLVGSGGSREQFF
TGTGCCAGCAGCTTAGTTGGTTCGGGGGGATCGCGGGAGCAGTTCTTC
>few|TRBV4-3|TRBD1|TRBJ2-3|14
CASSQDRGTDTQYF
TGCGCCAGCAGCCAGGACAGGGGTACAGATACGCAGTATTTT
>-|TRBV27|-|TRBJ1-5|18
CASSPQRLVLRGNQPQHF
TGTGCCAGCAGTCCCCAAAGATTGGTTTTGAGGGGCAATCAGCCCCAGCATTTT
>-|TRBV9|TRBD2|TRBJ2-1|16
CASSGLGAGAYNEQFF
TGTGCCAGCAGCGGCCTCGGGGCGGGGGCCTACAATGAGCAGTTCTTC
>-|TRBV5-1|TRBD1|TRBJ2-3|19
CASSLEGTGGAPGTDTQYF
TGCGCCAGCAGCCTGGAGGGGACAGGGGGCGCCCCGGGCACAGATACGCAGTATTTT
>few|TRBV11-2|-|TRBJ2-3|15
CASSLVGGGSDTQYF
TGTGCCAGCAGCTTAGTTGGGGGGGGCTCAGATACGCAGTATTTT
>-|TRBV6-6|TRBD2|TRBJ2-5|15
CASSTIAGILETQYF
TGTGCCAGCAGCACTATAGCGGGGATTTTAGAGACCCAGTACTTC
>-|TRBV7-9|-|TRBJ1-5|15
CASSFSESRNQPQHF
TGTGCCAGCAGCTTTAGCGAGTCGCGCAATCAGCCCCAGCATTTT
>-|TRBV6-5|TRBD1|TRBJ1-1|14
CASSLNRGSTEAFF
TGTGCCAGCAGTCTTAACAGGGGAAGCACTGAAGCTTTCTTT
>-|TRBV25-1|TRBD2|TRBJ2-3|17
CASSEEVSGRGTDTQYF
TGTGCCAGCAGTGAAGAGGTTAGCGGGAGAGGCACAGATACGCAGTATTTT
>-|TRBV18|-|TRBJ1-1|15
CASSPIEGVNTEAFF
TGTGCCAGCTCGCCTATAGAAGGGGTGAACACTGAAGCTTTCTTT
>-|TRBV5-1|TRBD2|TRBJ2-1|18
CASSSIAGSLSSYNEQFF
TGCGCCAGCAGCTCCATAGCGGGGTCCCTCTCCTCCTACAATGAGCAGTTCTTC
>-|TRBV6-5|TRBD2|TRBJ2-1|16
CASSSRTSGGHNEQFF
TGTGCCAGCAGTTCTAGGACTAGCGGGGGACACAATGAGCAGTTCTTC
>-|TRBV27|-|TRBJ2-6|17
CASSLFQALGGANVLTF
TGTGCCAGCAGTTTGTTTCAGGCGCTCGGAGGGGCCAACGTCCTGACTTTC
>-|TRBV6-6|-|TRBJ2-3|15
CASSTLTGLSDTQYF
TGTGCCAGCAGTACTCTGACGGGGTTATCAGATACGCAGTATTTT
>few|TRBV4-2|TRBD2|TRBJ2-3|16
CASSQRSGASTDTQYF
TGTGCCAGCAGCCAACGGAGCGGGGCTAGCACAGATACGCAGTATTTT
>-|TRBV7-2|-|TRBJ2-7|13
CASSSDRSYEQYF
TGTGCCAGCAGCTCCGACAGGTCCTACGAGCAGTACTTC
>-|TRBV4-2|TRBD1|TRBJ2-7|14
CASSQDRGLYEQYF
TGTGCCAGCAGCCAAGACAGGGGGCTATACGAGCAGTACTTC
>-|TRBV7-6|-|TRBJ1-1|12
CASSSKLGRAFF
TGTGCCAGCAGCTCTAAGCTGGGCCGAGCTTTCTTT
>-|TRBV27|TRBD1|TRBJ1-6|15
CASSPGDRVASPLHF
TGTGCCAGCAGCCCAGGAGACAGGGTGGCTTCACCCCTCCACTTT
>-|TRBV9|-|TRBJ2-3|13
CASSVGPRDTQYF
TGTGCCAGCAGCGTAGGCCCTCGGGATACGCAGTATTTT
>-|TRBV2|-|TRBJ2-5|15
CASSDLRGGYWTQYF
TGTGCCAGCAGTGATTTGAGGGGGGGCTATTGGACCCAGTACTTC
>once|TRBV5-1|-|TRBJ1-1|13
CASKARVLPEAFF
TGCGCCAGCAAGGCCAGGGTCCTCCCTGAAGCTTTCTTT
>few|TRBV11-2|-|TRBJ2-5|15
CASTESRGRRETQYF
TGTGCCAGCACCGAATCCAGGGGCCGCCGGGAGACCCAGTACTTC
>-|TRBV6-1|TRBD2|TRBJ2-1|16
CASSELSSGRDNEQFF
TGTGCCAGCAGTGAACTCTCCAGCGGGAGAGACAATGAGCAGTTCTTC
>-|TRBV11-3|TRBD1|TRBJ2-2|19
CASSLGPGQSTTGTGELFF
TGTGCCAGCAGCTTAGGCCCCGGGCAGAGTACGACAGGGACCGGGGAGCTGTTTTTT
>-|TRBV10-3|TRBD2|TRBJ2-7|15
CAISESTSGRYEQYF
TGTGCCATCAGTGAGTCGACTAGCGGGAGGTACGAGCAGTACTTC
>-|TRBV5-1|-|TRBJ1-1|17
CASSLAAGGVRNTEAFF
TGCGCCAGCAGCTTGGCGGCGGGAGGCGTTAGGAACACTGAAGCTTTCTTT
>-|TRBV7-9|TRBD2|TRBJ2-1|17
CASSSPKRGSSYNEQFF
TGTGCCAGCAGTTCGCCCAAGCGGGGAAGCTCCTACAATGAGCAGTTCTTC
>-|TRBV5-4|TRBD1|TRBJ2-2|14
CASSPTQGTGELFF
TGTGCCAGCAGCCCAACACAGGGGACCGGGGAGCTGTTTTTT
>-|TRBV9|TRBD2|TRBJ2-5|16
CASSSSPSGGKETQYF
TGTGCCAGCAGCTCCTCGCCTAGCGGGGGTAAAGAGACCCAGTACTTC
>-|TRBV11-2|TRBD1|TRBJ2-5|19
CASSLTSPGQGPGWVTQYF
TGTGCCAGCAGCTTAACTTCCCCGGGACAGGGGCCGGGGTGGGTGACCCAGTACTTC
>-|TRBV9|TRBD1|TRBJ1-3|17
CASSVGQFSVSGNTIYF
TGTGCCAGCAGCGTGGGACAGTTTTCCGTGTCTGGAAACACCATATATTTT